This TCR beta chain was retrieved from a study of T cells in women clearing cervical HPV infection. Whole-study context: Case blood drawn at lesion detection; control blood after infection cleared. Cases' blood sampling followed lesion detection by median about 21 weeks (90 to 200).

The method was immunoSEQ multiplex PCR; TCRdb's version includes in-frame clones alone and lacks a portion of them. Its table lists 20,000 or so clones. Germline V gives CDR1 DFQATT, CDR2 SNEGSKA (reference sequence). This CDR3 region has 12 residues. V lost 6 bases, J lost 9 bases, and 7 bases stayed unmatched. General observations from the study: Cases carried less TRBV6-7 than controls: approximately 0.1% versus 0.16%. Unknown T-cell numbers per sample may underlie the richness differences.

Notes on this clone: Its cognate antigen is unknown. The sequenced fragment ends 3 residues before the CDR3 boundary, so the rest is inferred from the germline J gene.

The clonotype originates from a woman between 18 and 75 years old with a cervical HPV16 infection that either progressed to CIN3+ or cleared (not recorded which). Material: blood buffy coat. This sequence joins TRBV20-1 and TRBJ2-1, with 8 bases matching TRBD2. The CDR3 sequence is CSAPAGGSEQFF. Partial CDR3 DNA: TGCAGTGCCCCGGCGGGGGGCAGTGAG.